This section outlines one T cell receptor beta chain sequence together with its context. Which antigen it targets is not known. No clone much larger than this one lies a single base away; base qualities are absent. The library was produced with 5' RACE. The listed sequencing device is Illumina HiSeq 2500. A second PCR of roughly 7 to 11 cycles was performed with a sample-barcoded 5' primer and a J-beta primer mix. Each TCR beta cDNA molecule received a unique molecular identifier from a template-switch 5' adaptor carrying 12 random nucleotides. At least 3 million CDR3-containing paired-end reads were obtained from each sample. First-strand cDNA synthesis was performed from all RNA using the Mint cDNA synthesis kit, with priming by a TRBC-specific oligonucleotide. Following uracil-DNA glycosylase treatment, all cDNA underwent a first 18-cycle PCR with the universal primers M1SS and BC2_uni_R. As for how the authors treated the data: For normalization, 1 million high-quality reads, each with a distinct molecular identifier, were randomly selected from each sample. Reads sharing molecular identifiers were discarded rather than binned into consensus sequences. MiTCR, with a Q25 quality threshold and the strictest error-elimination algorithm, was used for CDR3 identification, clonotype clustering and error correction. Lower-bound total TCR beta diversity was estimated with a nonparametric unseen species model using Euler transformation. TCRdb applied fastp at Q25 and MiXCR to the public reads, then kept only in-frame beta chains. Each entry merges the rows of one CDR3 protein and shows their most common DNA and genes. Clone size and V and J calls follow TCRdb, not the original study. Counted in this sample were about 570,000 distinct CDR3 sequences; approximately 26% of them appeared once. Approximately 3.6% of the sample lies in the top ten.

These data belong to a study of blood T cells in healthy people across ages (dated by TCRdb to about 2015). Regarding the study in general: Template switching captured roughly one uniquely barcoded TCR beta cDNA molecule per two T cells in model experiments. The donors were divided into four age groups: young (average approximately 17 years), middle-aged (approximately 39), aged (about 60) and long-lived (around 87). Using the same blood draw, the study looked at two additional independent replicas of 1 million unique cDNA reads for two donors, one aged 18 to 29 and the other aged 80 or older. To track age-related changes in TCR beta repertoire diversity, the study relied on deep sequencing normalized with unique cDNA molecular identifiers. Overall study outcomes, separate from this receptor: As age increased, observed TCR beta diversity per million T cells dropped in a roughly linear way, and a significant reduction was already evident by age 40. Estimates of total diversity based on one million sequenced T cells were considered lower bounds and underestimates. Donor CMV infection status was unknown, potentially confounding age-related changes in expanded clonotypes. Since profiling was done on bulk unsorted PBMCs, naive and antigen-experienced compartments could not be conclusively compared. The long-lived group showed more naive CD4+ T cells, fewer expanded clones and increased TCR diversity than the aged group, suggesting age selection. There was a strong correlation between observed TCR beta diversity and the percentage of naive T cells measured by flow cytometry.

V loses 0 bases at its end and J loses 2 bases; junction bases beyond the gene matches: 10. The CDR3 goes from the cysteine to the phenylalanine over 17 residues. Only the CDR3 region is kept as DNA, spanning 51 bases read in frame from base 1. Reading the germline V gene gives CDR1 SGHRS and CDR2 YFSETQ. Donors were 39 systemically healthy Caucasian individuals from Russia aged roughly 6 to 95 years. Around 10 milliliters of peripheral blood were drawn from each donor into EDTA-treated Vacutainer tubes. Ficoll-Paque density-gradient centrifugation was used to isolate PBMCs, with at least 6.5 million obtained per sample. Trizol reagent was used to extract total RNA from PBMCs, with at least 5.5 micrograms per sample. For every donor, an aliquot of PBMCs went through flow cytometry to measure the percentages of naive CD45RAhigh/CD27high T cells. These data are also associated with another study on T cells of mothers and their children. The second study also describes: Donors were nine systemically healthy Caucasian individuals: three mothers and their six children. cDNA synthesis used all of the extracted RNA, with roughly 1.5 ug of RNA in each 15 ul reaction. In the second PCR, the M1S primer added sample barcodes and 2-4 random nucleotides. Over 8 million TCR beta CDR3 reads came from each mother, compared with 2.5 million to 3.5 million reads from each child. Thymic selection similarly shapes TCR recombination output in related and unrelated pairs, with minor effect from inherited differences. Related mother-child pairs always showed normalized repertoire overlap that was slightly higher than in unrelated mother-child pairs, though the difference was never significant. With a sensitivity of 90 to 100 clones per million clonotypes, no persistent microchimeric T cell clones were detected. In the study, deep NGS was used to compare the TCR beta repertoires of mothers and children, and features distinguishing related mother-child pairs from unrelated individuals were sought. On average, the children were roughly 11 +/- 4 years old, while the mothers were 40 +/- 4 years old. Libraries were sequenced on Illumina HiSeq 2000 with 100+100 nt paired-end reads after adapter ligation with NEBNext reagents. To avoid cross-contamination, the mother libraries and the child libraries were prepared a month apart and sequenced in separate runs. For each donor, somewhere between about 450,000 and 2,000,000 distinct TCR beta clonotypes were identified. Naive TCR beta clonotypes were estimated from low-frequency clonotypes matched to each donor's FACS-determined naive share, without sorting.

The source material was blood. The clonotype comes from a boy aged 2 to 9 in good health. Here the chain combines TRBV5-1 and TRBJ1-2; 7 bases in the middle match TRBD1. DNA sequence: TGCGCCAGCAGCTTGGACGGCCGGGACAGTGTAAACTATGGCTACACCTTC. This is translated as CASSLDGRDSVNYGYTF.